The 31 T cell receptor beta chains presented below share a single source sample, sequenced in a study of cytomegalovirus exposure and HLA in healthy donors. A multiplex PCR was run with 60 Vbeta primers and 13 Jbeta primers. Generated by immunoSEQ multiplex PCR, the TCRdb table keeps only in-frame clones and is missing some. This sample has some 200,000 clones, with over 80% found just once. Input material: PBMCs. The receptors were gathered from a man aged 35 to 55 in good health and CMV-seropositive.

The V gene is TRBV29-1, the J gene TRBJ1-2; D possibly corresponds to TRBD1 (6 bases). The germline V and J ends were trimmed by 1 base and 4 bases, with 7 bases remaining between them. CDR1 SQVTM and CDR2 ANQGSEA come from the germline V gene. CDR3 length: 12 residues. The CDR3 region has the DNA TGCAGCGTTGAAGCACAGGGCTATGGCTACACCTTC. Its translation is CSVEAQGYGYTF.

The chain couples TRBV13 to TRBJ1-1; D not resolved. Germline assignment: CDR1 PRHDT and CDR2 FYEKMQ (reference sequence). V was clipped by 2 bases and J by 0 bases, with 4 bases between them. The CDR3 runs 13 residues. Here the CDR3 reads CASSLYLNTEAFF. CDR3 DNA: TGTGCCAGCAGCTTATACTTGAACACTGAAGCTTTCTTT. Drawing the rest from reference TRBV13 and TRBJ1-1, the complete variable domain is AAGVIQSPRHLIKEKRETATLKCYPIPRHDTVYWYQQGPGQDPQFLISFYEKMQSDKGSIPDRFSAQQFSDYHSELNMSSLELGDSALYFCASSLYLNTEAFFGQGTRLTVV.

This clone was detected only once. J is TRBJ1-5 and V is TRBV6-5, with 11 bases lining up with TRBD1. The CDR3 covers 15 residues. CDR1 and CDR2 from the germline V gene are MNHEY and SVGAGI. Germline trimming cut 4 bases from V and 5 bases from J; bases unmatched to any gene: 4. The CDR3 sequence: CASSSGQGGDQPQHF. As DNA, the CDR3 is TGTGCCAGCAGTTCGGGACAGGGGGGAGATCAGCCCCAGCATTTT.

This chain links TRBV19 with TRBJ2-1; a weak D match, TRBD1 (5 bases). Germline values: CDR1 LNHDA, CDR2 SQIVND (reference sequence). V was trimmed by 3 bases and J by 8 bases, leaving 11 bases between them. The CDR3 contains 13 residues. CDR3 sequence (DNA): TGTGCCAGTAGTATCACGACAGAGGATGAGCAGTTCTTC. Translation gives CASSITTEDEQFF.

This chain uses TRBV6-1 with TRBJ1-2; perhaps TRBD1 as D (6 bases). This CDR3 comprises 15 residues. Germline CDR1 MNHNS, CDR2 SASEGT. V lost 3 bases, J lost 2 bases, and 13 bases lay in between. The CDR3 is CASSDRTVTNYGYTF. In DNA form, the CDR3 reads TGTGCCAGCAGTGACCGGACAGTCACCAACTATGGCTACACCTTC.

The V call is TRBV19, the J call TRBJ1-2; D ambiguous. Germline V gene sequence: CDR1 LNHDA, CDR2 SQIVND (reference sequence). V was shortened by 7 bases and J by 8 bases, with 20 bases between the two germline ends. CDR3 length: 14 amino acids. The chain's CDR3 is CASKKMEGPRGYTF. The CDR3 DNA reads TGTGCCAGTAAAAAGATGGAGGGTCCGCGGGGCTACACCTTC. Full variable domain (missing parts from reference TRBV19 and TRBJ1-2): DGGITQSPKYLFRKEGQNVTLSCEQNLNHDAMYWYRQDPGQGLRLIYYSQIVNDFQKGDIAEGYSVSREKKESFPLTVTSAQKNPTAFYLCASKKMEGPRGYTFGSGTRLTVV.

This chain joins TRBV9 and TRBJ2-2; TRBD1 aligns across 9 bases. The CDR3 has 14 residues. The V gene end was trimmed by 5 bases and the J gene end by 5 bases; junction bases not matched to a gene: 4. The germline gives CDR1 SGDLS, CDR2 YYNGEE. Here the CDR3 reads CASSDRGTTGELFF. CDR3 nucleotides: TGTGCCAGCAGTGACAGGGGGACGACCGGGGAGCTGTTTTTT. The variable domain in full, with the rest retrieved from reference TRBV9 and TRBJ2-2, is DSGVTQTPKHLITATGQRVTLRCSPRSGDLSVYWYQQSLDQGLQFLIQYYNGEERAKGNILERFSAQQFPDLHSELNLSSLELGDSALYFCASSDRGTTGELFFGEGSRLTVL.

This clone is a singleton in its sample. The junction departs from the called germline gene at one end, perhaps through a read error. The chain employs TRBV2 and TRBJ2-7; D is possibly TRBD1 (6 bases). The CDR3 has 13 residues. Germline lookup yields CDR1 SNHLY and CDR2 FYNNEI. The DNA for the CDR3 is TGTGCCAGCAACAGGGAACTCGCCTACGGGCAGTACTTC. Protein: CASNRELAYGQYF.

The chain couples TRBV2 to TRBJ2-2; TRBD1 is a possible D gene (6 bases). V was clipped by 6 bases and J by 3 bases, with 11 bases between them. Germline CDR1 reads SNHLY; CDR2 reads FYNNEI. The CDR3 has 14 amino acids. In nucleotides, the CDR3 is TGTGCCAGCAGCCGGGACACTTACACCGGGGAGCTGTTTTTT. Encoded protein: CASSRDTYTGELFF.

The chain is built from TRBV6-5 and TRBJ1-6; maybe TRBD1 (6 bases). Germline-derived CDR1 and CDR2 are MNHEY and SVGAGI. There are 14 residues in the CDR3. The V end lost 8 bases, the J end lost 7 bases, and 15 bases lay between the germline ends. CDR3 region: CASRHGQINSPLHF. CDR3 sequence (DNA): TGTGCCAGCCGACATGGACAGATCAATTCACCCCTCCACTTT.

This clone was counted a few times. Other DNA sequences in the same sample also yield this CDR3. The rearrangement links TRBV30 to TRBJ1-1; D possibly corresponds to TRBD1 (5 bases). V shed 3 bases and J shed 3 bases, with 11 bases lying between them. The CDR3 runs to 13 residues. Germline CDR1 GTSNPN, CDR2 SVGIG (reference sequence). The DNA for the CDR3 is TGTGCCTGGAGGCCGGGGGGGGACACTGAAGCTTTCTTT. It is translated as CAWRPGGDTEAFF.

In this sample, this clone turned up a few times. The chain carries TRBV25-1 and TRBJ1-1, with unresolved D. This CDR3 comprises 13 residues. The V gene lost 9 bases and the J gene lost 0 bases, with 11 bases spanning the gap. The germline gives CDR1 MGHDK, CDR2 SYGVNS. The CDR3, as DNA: TGTGCCAGTGGGAGATCCATGAACACTGAAGCTTTCTTT. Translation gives CASGRSMNTEAFF.

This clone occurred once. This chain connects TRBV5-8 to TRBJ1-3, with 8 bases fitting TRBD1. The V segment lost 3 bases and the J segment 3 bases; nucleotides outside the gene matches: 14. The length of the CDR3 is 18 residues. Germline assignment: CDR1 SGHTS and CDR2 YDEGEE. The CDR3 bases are TGTGCCAGCAGCTCCACAGCCATACAGGGGGGATTTGGAAACACCATATATTTT. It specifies CASSSTAIQGGFGNTIYF.

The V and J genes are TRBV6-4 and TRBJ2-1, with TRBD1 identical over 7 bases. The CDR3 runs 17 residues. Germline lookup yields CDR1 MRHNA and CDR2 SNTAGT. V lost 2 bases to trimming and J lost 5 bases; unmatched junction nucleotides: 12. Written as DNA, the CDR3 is TGTGCCAGCAGTGACCCCGGGACAGAGACCTTTCACAATGAGCAGTTCTTC. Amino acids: CASSDPGTETFHNEQFF.

Written as DNA, the CDR3 is TGTGCCTGGAGCCTATCCACAGGCCTATCAGATACGCAGTATTTT. This encodes CAWSLSTGLSDTQYF. J is TRBJ2-3 and V is TRBV30; possible D gene TRBD1, 5 bases. The CDR3 runs 15 residues. Trimming took off 3 bases at V and 4 bases at J, with 17 bases between the two ends. Germline V CDR1 and CDR2: GTSNPN, SVGIG (reference sequence).

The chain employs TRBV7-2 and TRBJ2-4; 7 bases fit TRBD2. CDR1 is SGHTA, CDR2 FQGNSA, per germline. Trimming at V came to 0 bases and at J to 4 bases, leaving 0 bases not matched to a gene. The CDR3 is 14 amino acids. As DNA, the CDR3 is TGTGCCAGCAGCTTAGCAGCGGGGAAAAACATTCAGTACTTC. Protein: CASSLAAGKNIQYF.

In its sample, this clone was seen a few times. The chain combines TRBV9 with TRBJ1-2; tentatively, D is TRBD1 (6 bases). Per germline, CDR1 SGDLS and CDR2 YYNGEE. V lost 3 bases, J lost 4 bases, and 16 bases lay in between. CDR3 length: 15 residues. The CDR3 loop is CASSGMGAQTYGYTF. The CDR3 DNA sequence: TGTGCCAGCAGCGGTATGGGGGCGCAAACCTATGGCTACACCTTC. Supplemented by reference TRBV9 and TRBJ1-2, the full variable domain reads DSGVTQTPKHLITATGQRVTLRCSPRSGDLSVYWYQQSLDQGLQFLIQYYNGEERAKGNILERFSAQQFPDLHSELNLSSLELGDSALYFCASSGMGAQTYGYTFGSGTRLTVV.

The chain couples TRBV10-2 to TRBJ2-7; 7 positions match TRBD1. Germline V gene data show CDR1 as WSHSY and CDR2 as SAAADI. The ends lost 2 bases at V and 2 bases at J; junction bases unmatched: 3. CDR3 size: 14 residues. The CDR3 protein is CASSEAQGAYEQYF. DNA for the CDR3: TGCGCCAGCAGTGAGGCCCAGGGGGCCTACGAGCAGTACTTC.

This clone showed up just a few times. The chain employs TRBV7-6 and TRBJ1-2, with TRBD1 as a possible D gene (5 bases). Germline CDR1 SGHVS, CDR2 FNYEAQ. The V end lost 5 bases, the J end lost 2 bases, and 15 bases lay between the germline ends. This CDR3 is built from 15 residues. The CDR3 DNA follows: TGTGCCAGCAGCCCAGTTCGGGGGGAAAACTATGGCTACACCTTC. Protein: CASSPVRGENYGYTF.

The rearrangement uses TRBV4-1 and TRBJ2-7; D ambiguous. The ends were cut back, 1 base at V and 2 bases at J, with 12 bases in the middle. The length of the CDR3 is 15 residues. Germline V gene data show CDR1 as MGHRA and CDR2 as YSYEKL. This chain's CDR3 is CASSQGEEVTYEQYF. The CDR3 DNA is TGCGCCAGCAGCCAAGGCGAAGAGGTCACCTACGAGCAGTACTTC.

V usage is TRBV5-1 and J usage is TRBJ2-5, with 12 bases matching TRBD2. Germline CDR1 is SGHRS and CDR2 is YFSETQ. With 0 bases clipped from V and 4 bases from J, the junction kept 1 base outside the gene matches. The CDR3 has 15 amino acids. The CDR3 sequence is CASSLGTSGAETQYF. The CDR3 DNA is TGCGCCAGCAGCTTGGGGACTAGCGGGGCAGAGACCCAGTACTTC.

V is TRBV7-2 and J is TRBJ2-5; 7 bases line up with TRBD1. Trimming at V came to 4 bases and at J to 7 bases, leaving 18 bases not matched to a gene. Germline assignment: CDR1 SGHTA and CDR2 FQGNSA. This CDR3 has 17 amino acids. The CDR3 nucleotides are TGTGCCAGCAGCTCACCCCCCTACAAAGACAGGGCGGGGACCCAGTACTTC. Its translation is CASSSPPYKDRAGTQYF.

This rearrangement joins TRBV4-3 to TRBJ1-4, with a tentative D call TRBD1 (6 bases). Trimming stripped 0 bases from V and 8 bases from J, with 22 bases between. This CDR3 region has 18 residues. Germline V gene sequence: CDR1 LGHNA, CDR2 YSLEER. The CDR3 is CASSQELPIGRGGEKLFF. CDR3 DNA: TGCGCCAGCAGCCAAGAACTTCCTATAGGCAGGGGAGGGGAAAAACTGTTTTTT.

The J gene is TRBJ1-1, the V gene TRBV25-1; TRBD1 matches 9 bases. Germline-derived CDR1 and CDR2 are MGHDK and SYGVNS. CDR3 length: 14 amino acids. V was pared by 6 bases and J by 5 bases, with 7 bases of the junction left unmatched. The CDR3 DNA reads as TGTGCCAGCAGAAAACAGGGGGCAGGAACTGAAGCTTTCTTT. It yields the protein CASRKQGAGTEAFF.

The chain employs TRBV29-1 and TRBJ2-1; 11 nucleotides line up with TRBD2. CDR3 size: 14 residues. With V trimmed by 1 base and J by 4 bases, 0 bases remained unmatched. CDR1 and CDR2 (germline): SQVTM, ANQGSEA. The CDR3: CSVEASGGYNEQFF. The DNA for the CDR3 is TGCAGCGTTGAAGCTAGCGGGGGGTACAATGAGCAGTTCTTC.

This CDR3 is CASSLSTYEQYF. The CDR3 DNA reads as TGTGCCAGCAGCTTATCAACTTACGAGCAGTACTTC. This chain joins TRBV7-2 and TRBJ2-5; D is uncertain. The DNA end lines up better with TRBJ2-7; the J call may be wrong. The germline V gene encodes CDR1 SGHTA and CDR2 FQGNSA. CDR3 size: 12 residues.

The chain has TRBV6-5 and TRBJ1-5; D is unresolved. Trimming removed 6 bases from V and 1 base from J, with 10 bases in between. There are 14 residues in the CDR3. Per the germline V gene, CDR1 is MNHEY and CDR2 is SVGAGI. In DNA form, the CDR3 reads TGTGCCAGCAGACCCGGGATGAGCAATCAGCCCCAGCATTTT. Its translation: CASRPGMSNQPQHF.

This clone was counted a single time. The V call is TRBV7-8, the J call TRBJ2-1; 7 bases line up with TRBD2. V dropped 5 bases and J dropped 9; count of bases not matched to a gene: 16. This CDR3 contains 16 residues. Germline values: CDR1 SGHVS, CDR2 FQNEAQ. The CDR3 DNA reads TGTGCCAGCAGCCGGCCAGGGCAGGGAGGGAGGAGTGAGCAGTTCTTC. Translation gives CASSRPGQGGRSEQFF.

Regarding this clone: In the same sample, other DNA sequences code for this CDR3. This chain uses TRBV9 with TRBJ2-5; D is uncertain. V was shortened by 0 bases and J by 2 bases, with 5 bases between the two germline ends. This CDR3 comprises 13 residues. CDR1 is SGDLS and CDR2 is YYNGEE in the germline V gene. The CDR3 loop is CASSVGQQETQYF. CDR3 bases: TGTGCCAGCAGCGTAGGCCAGCAAGAGACCCAGTACTTC.

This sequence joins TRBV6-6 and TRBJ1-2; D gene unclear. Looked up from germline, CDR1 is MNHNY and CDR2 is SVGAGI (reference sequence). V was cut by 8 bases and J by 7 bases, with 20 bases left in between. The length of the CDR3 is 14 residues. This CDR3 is CASPKEGPESGYTF. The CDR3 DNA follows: TGTGCCAGCCCAAAGGAGGGCCCCGAGAGTGGCTACACCTTC.

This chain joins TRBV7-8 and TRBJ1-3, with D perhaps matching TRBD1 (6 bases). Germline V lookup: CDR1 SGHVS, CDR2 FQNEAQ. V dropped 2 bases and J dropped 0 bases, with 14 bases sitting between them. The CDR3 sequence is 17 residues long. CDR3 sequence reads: CASSLSPGQTSGNTIYF. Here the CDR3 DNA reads TGTGCCAGCAGCTTATCACCAGGACAGACCTCTGGAAACACCATATATTTT. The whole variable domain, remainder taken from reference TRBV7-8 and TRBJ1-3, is GAGVSQSPRYKVAKRGQDVALRCDPISGHVSLFWYQQALGQGPEFLTYFQNEAQLDKSGLPSDRFFAERPEGSVSTLKIQRTQQEDSAVYLCASSLSPGQTSGNTIYFGEGSWLTVV.